This entry features one T cell receptor (beta chain) sequence. This entry belongs to a study of blood T cell repertoires in COVID-19. The germline V gene has CDR1 SGHTA and CDR2 FQGNSA. This CDR3 has 15 residues. The V gene end was trimmed by 4 bases and the J gene end by 3 bases; junction bases not matched to a gene: 4. The Seattle patients joined while their infection was active and were tracked longitudinally afterward. Libraries were prepared by immunoSEQ multiplex PCR; TCRdb keeps only in-frame clonotypes and omits some of them. The sample includes some 160,000 clones, approximately 91% seen only once; the top ten take about 5%.

The clonotype was recovered from a man aged 18 to 30 with COVID-19, enrolled during active disease. The material sequenced was peripheral blood. The V and J genes are TRBV7-2 and TRBJ2-2, with TRBD2 matching over 8 bases. The CDR3 sequence: CASSSYGRDTGELFF. DNA for the CDR3: TGTGCCAGCAGCTCCTACGGGAGGGACACCGGGGAGCTGTTTTTT.